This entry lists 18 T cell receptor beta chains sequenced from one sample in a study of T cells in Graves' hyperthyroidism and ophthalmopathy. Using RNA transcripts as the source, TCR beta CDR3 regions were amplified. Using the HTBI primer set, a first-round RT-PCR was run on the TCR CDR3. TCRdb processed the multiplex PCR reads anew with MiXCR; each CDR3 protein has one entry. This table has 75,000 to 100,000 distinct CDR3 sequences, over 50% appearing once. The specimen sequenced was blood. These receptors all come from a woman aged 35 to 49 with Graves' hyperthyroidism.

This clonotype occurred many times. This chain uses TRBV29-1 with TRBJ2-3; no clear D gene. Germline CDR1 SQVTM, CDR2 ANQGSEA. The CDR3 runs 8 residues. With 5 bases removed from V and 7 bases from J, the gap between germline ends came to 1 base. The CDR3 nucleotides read TGCAGCGTTAATACGCAGTATTTT. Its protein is CSVNTQYF.

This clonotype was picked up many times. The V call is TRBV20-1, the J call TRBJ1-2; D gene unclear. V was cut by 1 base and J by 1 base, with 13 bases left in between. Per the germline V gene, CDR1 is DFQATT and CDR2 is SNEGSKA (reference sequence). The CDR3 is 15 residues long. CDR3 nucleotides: TGCAGTGCTAGAGCGGGAACAAACTATAACTATGGCTACACCTTC. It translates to CSARAGTNYNYGYTF.

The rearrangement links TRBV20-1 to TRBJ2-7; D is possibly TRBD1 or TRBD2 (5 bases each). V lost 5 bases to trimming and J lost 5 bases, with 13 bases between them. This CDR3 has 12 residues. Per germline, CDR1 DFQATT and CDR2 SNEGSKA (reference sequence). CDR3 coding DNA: TGCAGTGCTCCGGGGCCGGGAAACGAGCAGTACTTC. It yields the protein CSAPGPGNEQYF.

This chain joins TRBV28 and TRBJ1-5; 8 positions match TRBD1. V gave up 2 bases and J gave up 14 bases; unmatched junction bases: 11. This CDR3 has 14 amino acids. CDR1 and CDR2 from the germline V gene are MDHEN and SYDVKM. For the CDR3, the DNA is TGTGCCAGCAGTTTAGAAGGAACAGGGGGGAAGAAGCATTTT. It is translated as CASSLEGTGGKKHF.

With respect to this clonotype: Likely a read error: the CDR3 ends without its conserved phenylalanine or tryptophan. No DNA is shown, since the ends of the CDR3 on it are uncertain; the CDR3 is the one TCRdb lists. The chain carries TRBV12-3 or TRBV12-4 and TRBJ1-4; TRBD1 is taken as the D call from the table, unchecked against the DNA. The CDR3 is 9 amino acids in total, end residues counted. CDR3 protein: CASSPGTIY.

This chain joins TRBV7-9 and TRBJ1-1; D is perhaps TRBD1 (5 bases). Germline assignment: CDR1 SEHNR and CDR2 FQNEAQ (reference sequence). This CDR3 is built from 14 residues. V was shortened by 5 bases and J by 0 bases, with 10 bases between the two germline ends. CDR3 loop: CASSPGLVNTEAFF. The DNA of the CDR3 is TGTGCCAGCAGCCCGGGACTGGTGAACACTGAAGCTTTCTTT.

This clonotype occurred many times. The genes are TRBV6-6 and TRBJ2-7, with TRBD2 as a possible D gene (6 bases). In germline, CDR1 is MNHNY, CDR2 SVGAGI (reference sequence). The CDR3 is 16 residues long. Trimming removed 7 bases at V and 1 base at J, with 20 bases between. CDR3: CASTLTRLEVSYEQYF. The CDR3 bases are TGTGCCAGCACCCTAACCCGACTAGAAGTTTCCTACGAGCAGTACTTC.

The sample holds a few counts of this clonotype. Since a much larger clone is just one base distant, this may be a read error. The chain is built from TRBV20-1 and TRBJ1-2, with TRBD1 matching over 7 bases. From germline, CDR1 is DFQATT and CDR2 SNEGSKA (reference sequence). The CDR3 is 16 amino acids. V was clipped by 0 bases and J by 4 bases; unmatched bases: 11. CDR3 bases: TGCAGTGCTAGAGAACGCGATCAGACAGGGCTCTATGGCTACACCTTC. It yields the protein CSARERDQTGLYGYTF.

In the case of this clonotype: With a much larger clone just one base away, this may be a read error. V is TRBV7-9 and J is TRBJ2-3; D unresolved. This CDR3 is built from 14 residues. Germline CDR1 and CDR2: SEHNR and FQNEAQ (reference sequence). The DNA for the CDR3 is TGTTCCAGCAGCTTTATCCACAGCACAGATACGCAGTATTTT. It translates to CSSSFIHSTDTQYF.

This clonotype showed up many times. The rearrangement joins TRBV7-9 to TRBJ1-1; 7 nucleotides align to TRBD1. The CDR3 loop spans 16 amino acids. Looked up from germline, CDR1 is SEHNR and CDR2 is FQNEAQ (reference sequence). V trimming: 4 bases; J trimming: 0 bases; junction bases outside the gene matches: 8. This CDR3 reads CASSSLPQGMNTEAFF. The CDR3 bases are TGTGCCAGCAGCTCTCTACCACAGGGGATGAACACTGAAGCTTTCTTT.

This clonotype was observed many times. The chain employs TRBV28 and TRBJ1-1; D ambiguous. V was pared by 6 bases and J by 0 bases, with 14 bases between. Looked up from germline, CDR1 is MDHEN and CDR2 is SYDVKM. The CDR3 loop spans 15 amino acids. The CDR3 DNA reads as TGTGCCAGCAGCCTCCCTGTCCCCATGAACACTGAAGCTTTCTTT. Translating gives CASSLPVPMNTEAFF.

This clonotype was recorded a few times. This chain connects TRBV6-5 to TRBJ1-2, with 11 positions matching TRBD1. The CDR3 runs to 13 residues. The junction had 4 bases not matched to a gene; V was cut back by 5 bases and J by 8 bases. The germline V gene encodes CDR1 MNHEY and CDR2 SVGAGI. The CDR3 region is CASSEGQGGGYTF. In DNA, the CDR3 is TGTGCCAGCAGTGAGGGACAGGGGGGCGGCTACACCTTC.

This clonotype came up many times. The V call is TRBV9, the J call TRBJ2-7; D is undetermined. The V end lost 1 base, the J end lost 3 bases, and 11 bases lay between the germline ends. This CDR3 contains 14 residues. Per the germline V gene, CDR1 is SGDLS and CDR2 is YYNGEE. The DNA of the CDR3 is TGTGCCAGCAGCGTACGCCCTACAGTCTACGAGCAGTACTTC. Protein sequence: CASSVRPTVYEQYF.

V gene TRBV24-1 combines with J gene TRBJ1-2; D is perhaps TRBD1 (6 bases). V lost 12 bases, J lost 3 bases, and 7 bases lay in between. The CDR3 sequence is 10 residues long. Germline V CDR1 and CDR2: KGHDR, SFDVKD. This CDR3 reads CAPGDYGYTF. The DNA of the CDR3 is TGTGCCCCAGGGGACTATGGCTACACCTTC.

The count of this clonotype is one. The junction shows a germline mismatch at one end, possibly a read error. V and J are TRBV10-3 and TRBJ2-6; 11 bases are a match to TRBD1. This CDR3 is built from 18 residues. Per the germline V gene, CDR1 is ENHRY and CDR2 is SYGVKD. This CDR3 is CAISYQGQGAAGANVLTF. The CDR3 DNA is TGTGCCATCAGTTACCAAGGACAGGGGGCTGCCGGGGCCAATGTCCTGACTTTC.

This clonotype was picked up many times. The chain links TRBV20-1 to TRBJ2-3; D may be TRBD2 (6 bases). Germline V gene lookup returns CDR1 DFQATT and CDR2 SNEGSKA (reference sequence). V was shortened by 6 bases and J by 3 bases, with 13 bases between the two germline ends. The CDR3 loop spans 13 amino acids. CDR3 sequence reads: CSARDFSTDTQYF. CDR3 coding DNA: TGCAGTGCCCGGGACTTTTCGACAGATACGCAGTATTTT.

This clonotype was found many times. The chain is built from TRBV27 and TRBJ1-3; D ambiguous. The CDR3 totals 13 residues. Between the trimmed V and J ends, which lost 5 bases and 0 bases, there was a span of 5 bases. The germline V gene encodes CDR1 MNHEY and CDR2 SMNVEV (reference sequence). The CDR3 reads CASSPTSGNTIYF. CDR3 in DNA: TGTGCCAGCAGTCCTACCTCTGGAAACACCATATATTTT.

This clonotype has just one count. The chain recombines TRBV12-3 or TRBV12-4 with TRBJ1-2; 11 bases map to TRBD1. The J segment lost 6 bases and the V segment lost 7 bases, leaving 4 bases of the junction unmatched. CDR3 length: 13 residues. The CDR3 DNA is TGTGCCAGCAAGATGGGACAGGGGGATGGCTACACCTTC. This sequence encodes CASKMGQGDGYTF.